The present T cell receptor beta chain was sequenced within a study of blood T cell repertoires in COVID-19. Overall study context: Samples representing acute and convalescent COVID-19 were sourced from the United States, Italy and Spain. Sample material is recorded as cDNA or gDNA derived from T cells, B-cell-depleted T cells, or PBMCs.

The V and J ends lost 0 bases and 7 bases respectively, with 12 bases between them. The CDR3 is 15 amino acids. In germline, CDR1 is LNHDA, CDR2 SQIVND (reference sequence). Study processing details: Using reference gene primer amplification, nucleated cell counts were estimated. Using immunoSEQ multiplex PCR, the repertoire was profiled, and TCRdb retains in-frame clones only, with some absent. Clonal size and the V and J genes are those of that table, whereas D and trimming came from the DNA. The profile shows 160,000 or so clones, about 85% of them singletons. The sample consisted of peripheral blood. The sequence derives from a man in his forties or fifties with acute or convalescent COVID-19. V usage is TRBV19 and J usage is TRBJ1-4; the D is unclear. Here the CDR3 reads CASSIDLGTGEKLFF. For the CDR3, the DNA is TGTGCCAGTAGTATAGATCTCGGTACTGGTGAAAAACTGTTTTTT.